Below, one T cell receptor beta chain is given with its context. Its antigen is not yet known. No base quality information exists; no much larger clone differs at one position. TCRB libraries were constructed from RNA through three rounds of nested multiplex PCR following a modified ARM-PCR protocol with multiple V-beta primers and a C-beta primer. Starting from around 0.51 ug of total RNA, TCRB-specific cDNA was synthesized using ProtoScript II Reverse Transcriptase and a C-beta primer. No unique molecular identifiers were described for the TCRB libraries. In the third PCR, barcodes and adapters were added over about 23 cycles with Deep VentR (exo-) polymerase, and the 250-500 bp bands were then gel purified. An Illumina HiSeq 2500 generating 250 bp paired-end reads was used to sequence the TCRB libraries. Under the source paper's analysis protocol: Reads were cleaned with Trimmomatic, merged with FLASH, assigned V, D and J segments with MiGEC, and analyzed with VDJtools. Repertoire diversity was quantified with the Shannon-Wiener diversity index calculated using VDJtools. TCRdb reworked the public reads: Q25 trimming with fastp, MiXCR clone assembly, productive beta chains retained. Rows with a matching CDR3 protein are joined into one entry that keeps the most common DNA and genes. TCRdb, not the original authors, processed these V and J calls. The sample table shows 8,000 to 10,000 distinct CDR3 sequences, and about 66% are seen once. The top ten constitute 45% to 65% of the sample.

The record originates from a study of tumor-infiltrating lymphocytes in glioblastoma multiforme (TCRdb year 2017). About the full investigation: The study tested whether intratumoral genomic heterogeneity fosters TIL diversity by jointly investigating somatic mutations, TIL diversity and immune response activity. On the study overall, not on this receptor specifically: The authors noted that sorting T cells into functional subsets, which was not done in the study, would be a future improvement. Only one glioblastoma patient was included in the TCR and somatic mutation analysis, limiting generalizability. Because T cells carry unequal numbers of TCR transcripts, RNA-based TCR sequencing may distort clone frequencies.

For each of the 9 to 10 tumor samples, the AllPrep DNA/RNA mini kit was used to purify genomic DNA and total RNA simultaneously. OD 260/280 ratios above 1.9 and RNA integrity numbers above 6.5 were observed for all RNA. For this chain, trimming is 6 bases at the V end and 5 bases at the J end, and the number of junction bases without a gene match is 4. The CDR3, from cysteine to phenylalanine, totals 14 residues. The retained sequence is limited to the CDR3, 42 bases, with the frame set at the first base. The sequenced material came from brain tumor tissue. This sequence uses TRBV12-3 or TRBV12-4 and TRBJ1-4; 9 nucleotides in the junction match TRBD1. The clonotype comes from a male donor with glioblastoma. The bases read TGTGCCAGCAGCTGGGGGACAGGGAATGAAAAACTGTTTTTT. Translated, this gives CASSWGTGNEKLFF.